This TCR beta chain was retrieved from a study of blood T cells in healthy people across ages. Study overall: There was about one barcoded beta molecule captured by template switching per two T cells.

Together with a sample-barcoded 5' primer, a J-beta primer mix was included in a second PCR lasting roughly 6 to 12 cycles. MiXCR was run by TCRdb on the 5' RACE reads, yielding one entry per CDR3 protein. The sample consists of 600,000 or so distinct CDR3 sequences, 25% to 35% of them appearing once. The study's findings and limits: The authors considered diversity estimates from one million T cells to be underestimates.

In its sample, this clonotype was seen a few times. Its target is unknown. The CDR3 is 17 amino acids. Trimming at V came to 0 bases and at J to 7 bases, leaving 9 bases not matched to a gene. The germline V gene encodes CDR1 SGHRS and CDR2 YFSETQ. All donors came from Russia, were Caucasian and healthy, and spanned ages roughly 6 to 95. The chain uses TRBV5-1 and TRBJ2-1; 11 bases align to TRBD2. The specimen was blood. The receptor's source is a woman aged 80 or over in good health. DNA for the CDR3: TGCGCCAGCAGCTTGGCCGGGGCTAGCGGGGGGTGTAATGAGCAGTTCTTC. The encoded protein is CASSLAGASGGCNEQFF.